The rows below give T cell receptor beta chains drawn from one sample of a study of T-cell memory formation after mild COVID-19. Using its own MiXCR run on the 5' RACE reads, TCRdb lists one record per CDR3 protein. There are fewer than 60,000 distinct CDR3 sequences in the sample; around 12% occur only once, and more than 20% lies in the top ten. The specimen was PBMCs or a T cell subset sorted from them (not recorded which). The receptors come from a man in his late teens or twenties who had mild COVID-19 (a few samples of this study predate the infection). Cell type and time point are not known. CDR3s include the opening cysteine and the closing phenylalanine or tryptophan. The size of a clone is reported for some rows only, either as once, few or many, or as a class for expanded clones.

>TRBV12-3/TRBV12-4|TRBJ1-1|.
CASSPRWTEAFF
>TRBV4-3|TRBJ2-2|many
CASSQEGVGGAGELFF
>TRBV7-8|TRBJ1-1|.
CASSLHGTEAFF
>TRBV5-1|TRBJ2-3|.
CASREIGDTQYF
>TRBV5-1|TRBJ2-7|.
CASAAQAGGLYEQYF
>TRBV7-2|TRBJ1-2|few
CASSLRDLNYGYTF
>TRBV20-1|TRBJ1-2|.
CSAPPGTVLNYGYTF
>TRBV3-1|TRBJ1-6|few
CASSEWTGEGSPLHF
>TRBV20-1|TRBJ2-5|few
CSASPRETQYF
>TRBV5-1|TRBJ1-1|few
CASSLKLDSKAFF
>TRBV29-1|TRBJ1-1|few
CSANRDGNTEAFF
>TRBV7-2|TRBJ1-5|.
CASSPQRAGNQPQHF
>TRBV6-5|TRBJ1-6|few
CASSYSRTSYNSPLHF
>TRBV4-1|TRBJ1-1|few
CASSRLDRVNTEAFF
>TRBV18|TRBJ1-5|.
CASSLSTGRDQPQHF
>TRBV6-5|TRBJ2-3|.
CASSMAFGDTQYF
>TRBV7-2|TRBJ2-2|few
CAGGTSYTGELFF
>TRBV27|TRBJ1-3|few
CASSERQGFSGNTIYF
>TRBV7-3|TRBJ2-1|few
CASSLKGQVPFNEQFF
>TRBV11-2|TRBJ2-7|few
CASSSASGGVYEQYF
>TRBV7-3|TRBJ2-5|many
CASSLTGTGQETQYF
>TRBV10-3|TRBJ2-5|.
CAISESGVQYF
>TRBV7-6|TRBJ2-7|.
CASSLAARGYEQYF
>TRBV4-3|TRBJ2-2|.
CASSQDAGAGELFF
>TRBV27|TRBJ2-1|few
CASSLRSGEYNEQFF
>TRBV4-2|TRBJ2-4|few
CASSQDRGQRGNIQYF
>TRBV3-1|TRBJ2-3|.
CASSPWSTHTQYF
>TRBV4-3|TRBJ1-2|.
CASSRRIGEGYTF
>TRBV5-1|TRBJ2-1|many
CASSLVASPGEQFF
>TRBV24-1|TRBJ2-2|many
CATSDLDRDTGELFF
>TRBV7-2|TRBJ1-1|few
CASSSSGLGQTEAFF
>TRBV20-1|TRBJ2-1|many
CSARQRVAGGRYNEQFF
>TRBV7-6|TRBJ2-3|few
CASSSRLADRTDTQYF
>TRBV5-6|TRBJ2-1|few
CASSSVTSGGSNKFF
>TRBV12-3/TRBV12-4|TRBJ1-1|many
CASSFGSGVNTEAFF
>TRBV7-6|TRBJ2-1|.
CASSSLFGGGEQFF
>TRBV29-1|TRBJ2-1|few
CSVEGYLARGSYNEQFF
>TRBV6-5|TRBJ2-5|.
CASSPAGLAVQETQYF
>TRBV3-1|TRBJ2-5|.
CASSQEARGGEETQYF
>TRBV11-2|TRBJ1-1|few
CASSLEQGLTEAFF
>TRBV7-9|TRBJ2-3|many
CASSLDTGSDTQYF
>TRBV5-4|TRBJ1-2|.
CASSIGRHYGYTF
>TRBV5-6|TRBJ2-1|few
CASSSSGGRNEQFF
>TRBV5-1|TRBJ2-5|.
CASSLSGGTTGETQYF
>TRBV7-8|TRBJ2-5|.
CASSSRDREYETQYF
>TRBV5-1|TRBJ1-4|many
CASSPTGSGNEKLFF
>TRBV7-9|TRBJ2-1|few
CASSPPGQGAIYNEQFF
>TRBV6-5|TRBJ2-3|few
CASSIDRGTDTQYF
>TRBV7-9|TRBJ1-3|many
CASSLQRFGGDTIYF
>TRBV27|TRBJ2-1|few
CASSLWARSSVLEQFF
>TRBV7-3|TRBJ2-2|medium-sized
CASSSSRGGSGELFF
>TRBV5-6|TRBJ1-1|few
CASSRTGEGNTEAFF
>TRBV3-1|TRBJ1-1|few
CASSQARTGKAFF
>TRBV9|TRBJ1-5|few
CASSPHSYGNQPQHF
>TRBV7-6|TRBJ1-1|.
CASSLNPQNTEAFF
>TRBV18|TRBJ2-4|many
CASSPGSGENIQYF
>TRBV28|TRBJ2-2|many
CASSLEGGITGELFF
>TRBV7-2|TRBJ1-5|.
CASSLSGPRQPQHF
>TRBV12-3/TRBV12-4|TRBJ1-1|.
CASSLSQNTEAFF